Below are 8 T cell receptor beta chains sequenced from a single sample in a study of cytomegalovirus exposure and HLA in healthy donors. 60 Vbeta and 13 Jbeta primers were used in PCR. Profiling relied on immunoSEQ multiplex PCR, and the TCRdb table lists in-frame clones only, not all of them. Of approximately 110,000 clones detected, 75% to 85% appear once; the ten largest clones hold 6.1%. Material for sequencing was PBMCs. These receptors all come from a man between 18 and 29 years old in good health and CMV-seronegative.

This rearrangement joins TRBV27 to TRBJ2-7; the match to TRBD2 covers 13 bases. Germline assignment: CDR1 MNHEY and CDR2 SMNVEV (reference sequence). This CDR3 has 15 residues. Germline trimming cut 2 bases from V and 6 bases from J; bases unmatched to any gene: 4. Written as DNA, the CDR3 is TGTGCCAGCAGTTTAAGGACTAGCGGGAGTACCGAGCAGTACTTC. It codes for CASSLRTSGSTEQYF.

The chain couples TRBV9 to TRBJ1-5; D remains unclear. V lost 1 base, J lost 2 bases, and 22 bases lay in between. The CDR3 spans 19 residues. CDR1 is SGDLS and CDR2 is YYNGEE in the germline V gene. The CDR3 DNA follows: TGTGCCAGCAGCGTATCCACAGACAACGACCGAAATCGCAATCAGCCCCAGCATTTT. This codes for CASSVSTDNDRNRNQPQHF.

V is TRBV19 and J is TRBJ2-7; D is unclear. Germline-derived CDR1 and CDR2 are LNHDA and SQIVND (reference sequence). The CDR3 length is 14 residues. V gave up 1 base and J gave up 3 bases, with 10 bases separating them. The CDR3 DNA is TGTGCCAGTAGTATAGTGGTTACAGACTACGAGCAGTACTTC. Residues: CASSIVVTDYEQYF. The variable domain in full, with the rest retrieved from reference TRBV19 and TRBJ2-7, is DGGITQSPKYLFRKEGQNVTLSCEQNLNHDAMYWYRQDPGQGLRLIYYSQIVNDFQKGDIAEGYSVSREKKESFPLTVTSAQKNPTAFYLCASSIVVTDYEQYFGPGTRLTVT.

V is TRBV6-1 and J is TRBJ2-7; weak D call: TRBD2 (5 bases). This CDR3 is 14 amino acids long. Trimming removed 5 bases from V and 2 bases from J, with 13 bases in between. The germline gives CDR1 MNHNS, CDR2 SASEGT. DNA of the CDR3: TGTGCCAGCAGTAAAAGGACTTTCCCCTACGAGCAGTACTTC. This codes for CASSKRTFPYEQYF.

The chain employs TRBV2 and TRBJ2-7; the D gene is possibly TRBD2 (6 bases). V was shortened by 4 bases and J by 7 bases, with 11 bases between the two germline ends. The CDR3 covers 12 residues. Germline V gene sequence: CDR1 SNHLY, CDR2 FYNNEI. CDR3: CASSADRGEQYF. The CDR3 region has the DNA TGTGCCAGCAGTGCTGACCGGGGGGAGCAGTACTTC. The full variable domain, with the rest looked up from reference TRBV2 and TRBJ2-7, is EPEVTQTPSHQVTQMGQEVILRCVPISNHLYFYWYRQILGQKVEFLVSFYNNEISEKSEIFDDQFSVERPDGSNFTLKIRSTKLEDSAMYFCASSADRGEQYFGPGTRLTVT.

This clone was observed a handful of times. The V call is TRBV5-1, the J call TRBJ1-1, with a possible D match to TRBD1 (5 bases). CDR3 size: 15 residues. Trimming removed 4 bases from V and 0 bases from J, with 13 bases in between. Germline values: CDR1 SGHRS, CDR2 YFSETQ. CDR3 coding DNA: TGCGCCAGCAGCAATCGACAGAGCATGAACACTGAAGCTTTCTTT. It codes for CASSNRQSMNTEAFF.

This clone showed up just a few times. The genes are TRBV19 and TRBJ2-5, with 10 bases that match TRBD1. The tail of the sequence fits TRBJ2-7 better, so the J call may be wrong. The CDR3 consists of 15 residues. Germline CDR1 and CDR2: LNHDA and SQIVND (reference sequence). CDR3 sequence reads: CASSDRRDRGHEQYF. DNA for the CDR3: TGTGCCAGTAGTGATCGGAGGGACAGGGGCCACGAGCAGTACTTC.

The CDR3 is CASSKIMTGYYNEQFF. CDR3 nucleotides: TGTGCCAGCAGCAAAATCATGACAGGATATTACAATGAGCAGTTCTTC. J is TRBJ2-1 and V is TRBV21-1; TRBD1 reflects the table's D call only, with no check against the DNA. TRBV21-1 is tagged as a pseudogene. The CDR3 sequence is 16 residues long.